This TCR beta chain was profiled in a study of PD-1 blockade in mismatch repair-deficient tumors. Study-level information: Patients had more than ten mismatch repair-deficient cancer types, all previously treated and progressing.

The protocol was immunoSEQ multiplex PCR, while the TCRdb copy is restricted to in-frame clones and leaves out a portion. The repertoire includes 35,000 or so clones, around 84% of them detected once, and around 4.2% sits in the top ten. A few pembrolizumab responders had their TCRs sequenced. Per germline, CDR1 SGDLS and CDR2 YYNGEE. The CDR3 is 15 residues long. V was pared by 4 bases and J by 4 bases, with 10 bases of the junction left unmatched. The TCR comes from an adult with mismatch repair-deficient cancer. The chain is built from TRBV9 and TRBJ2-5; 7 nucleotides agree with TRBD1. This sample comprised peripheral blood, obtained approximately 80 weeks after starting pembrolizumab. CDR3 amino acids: CASSKQGRPPETQYF. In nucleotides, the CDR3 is TGTGCCAGCAGCAAACAGGGGCGCCCCCCAGAGACCCAGTACTTC.